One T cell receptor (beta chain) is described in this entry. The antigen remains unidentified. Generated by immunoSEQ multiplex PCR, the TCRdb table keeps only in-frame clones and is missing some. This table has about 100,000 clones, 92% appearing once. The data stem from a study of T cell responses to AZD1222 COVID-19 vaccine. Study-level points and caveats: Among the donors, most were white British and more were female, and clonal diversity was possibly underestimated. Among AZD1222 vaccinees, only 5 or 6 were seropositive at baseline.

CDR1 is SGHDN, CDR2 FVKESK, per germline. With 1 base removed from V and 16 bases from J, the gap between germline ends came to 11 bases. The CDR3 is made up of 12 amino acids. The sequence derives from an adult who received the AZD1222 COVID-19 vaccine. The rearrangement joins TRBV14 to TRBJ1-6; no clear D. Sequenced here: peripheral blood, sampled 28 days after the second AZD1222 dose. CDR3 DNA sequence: TGTGCCAGCAGCCAAGTCCCACCCTCGCTCCACTTT. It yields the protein CASSQVPPSLHF.